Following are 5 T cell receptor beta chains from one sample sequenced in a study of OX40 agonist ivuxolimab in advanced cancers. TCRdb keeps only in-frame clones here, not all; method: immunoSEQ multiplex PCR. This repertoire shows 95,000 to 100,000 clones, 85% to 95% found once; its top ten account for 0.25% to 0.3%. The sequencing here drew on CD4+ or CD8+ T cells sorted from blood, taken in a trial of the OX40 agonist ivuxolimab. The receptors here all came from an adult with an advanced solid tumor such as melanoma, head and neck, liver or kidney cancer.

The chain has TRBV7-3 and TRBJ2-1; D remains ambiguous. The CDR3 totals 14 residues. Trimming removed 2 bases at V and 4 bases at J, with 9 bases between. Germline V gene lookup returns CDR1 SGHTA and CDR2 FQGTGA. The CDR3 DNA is TGTGCCAGCAGCTTATTTAGGGTTTACAATGAGCAGTTCTTC. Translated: CASSLFRVYNEQFF. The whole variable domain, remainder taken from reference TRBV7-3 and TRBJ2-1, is GAGVSQTPSNKVTEKGKYVELRCDPISGHTALYWYRQSLGQGPEFLIYFQGTGAADDSGLPNDRFFAVRPEGSVSTLKIQRTERGDSAVYLCASSLFRVYNEQFFGPGTRLTVL.

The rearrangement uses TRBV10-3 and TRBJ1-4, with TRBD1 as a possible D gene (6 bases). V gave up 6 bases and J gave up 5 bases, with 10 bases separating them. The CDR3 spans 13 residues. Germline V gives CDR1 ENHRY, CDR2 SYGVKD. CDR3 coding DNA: TGTGCCATCAGGGGACAAGCAAATGAAAAACTGTTTTTT. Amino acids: CAIRGQANEKLFF.

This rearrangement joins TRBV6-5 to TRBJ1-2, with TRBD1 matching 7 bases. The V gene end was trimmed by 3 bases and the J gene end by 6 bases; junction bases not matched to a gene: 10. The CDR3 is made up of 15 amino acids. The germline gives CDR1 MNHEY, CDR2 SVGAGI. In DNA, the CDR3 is TGTGCCAGCAGTTATGTCTCAGGGGGTGCGGATGGCTACACCTTC. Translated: CASSYVSGGADGYTF.

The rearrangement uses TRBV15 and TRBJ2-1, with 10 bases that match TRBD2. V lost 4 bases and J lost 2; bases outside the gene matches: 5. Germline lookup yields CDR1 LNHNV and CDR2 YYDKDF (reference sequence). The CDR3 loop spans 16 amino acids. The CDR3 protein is CATSNLLAGTYNEQFF. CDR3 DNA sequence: TGTGCCACCAGCAATCTACTAGCGGGGACCTACAATGAGCAGTTCTTC.

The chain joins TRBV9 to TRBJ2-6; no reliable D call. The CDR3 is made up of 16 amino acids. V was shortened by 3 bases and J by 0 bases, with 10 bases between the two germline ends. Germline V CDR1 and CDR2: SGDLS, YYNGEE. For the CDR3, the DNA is TGTGCCAGCAGCGCAGGCCATTCCTCTGGGGCCAACGTCCTGACTTTC. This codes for CASSAGHSSGANVLTF.